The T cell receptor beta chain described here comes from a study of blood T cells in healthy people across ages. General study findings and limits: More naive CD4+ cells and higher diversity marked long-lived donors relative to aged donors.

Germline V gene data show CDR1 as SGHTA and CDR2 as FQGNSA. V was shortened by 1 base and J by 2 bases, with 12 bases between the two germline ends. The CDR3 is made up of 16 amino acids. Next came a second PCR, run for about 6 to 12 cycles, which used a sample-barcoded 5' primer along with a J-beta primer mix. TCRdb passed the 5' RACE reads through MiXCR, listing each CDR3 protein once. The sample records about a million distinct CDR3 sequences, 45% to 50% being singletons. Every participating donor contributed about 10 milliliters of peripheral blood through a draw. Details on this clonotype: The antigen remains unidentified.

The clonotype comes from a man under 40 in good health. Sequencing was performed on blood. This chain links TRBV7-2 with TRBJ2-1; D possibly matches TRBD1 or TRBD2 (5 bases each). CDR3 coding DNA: TGTGCCAGCAGCTTAGTCGGGGCCGGAGCCTACAATGAGCAGTTCTTC. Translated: CASSLVGAGAYNEQFF.